Presented here are 12 T cell receptor beta chains from one specimen sequenced in a study of T cell responses to AZD1222 COVID-19 vaccine. Sequenced by immunoSEQ multiplex PCR; TCRdb stores in-frame clones only, minus some. Found here are 120,000 or so clones, roughly 82% of them singletons; the top ten hold roughly a quarter. The sample here was peripheral blood, taken 28 days after the second AZD1222 dose. These receptors originate from an adult who received the AZD1222 COVID-19 vaccine.

This chain joins TRBV5-6 and TRBJ2-3; the match to TRBD2 covers 11 bases. With 4 bases clipped from V and 4 bases from J, the junction kept 5 bases outside the gene matches. The CDR3 runs to 15 residues. Germline CDR1 and CDR2: SGHDT and YYEEEE. In nucleotides, the CDR3 is TGTGCCAGCAGCAGCGGGACTAGCGGAGCAGATACGCAGTATTTT. Its protein is CASSSGTSGADTQYF.

The rearrangement joins TRBV6-5 to TRBJ1-6, with TRBD1 matching 8 bases. J gave up 8 bases and V 0 bases, and 6 bases lay outside the gene matches. The germline V gene has CDR1 MNHEY and CDR2 SVGAGI. This CDR3 comprises 16 residues. CDR3: CASSYSDRGSDSPLHF. In DNA form, the CDR3 reads TGTGCCAGCAGTTACTCCGACAGGGGTTCTGATTCACCCCTCCACTTT.

The V and J genes are TRBV12-3 or TRBV12-4 and TRBJ1-2; D possibly corresponds to TRBD1 (6 bases). The V gene lost 3 bases and the J gene lost 7 bases, with 12 bases spanning the gap. The CDR3 is 13 amino acids. In DNA form, the CDR3 reads TGTGCCAGCAGTTTCAGGGGACGGAGTGGCTACACCTTC. This encodes CASSFRGRSGYTF.

The V and J genes are TRBV28 and TRBJ1-5; D unclear. The CDR3 spans 12 residues. V was trimmed by 2 bases and J by 9 bases, leaving 8 bases between them. CDR1 and CDR2 (germline): MDHEN, SYDVKM. CDR3: CASSLEMGPQHF. As DNA, the CDR3 is TGTGCCAGCAGTTTAGAAATGGGGCCCCAGCATTTT.

For this clone: Other DNA sequences in the sample encode the same CDR3. The chain combines TRBV9 with TRBJ2-2; tentatively, D is TRBD1 (6 bases). Germline CDR1 reads SGDLS; CDR2 reads YYNGEE. This CDR3 is built from 16 residues. V dropped 2 bases and J dropped 2 bases, with 13 bases sitting between them. CDR3 residues: CASSVSTGTNTGELFF. The CDR3 nucleotides are TGTGCCAGCAGCGTTTCCACAGGGACAAACACCGGGGAGCTGTTTTTT.

This sequence joins TRBV11-3 and TRBJ2-7; unclear D gene. The V gene lost 2 bases and the J gene lost 1 base, with 9 bases spanning the gap. Looked up from germline, CDR1 is SGHNT and CDR2 is YENEEA. There are 14 residues in the CDR3. CDR3 nucleotides: TGTGCCAGCAGCTTAAGCCCAGGATCCTACGAGCAGTACTTC. Translated: CASSLSPGSYEQYF.

The rearrangement links TRBV6-2 or TRBV6-3 to TRBJ1-2, with D possibly matching TRBD1 (5 bases). CDR3 length equals 14 residues. CDR1 MNHEY and CDR2 SVGEGT come from the germline V gene. The germline V and J ends were trimmed by 2 bases and 4 bases, with 11 bases remaining between them. The CDR3 sequence is CASSYGALPYGYTF. In nucleotides, the CDR3 is TGTGCCAGCAGTTACGGGGCCCTTCCCTATGGCTACACCTTC.

This clone was detected only once. The rearrangement uses TRBV10-3 and TRBJ2-3; TRBD2 matches 7 bases. Germline V gene sequence: CDR1 ENHRY, CDR2 SYGVKD. The CDR3 covers 12 residues. The V gene end was trimmed by 10 bases and the J gene end by 4 bases; junction bases not matched to a gene: 5. The CDR3 DNA reads as TGTGCCACCTGGGGAGGGGCAGATACGCAGTATTTT. Amino acids: CATWGGADTQYF.

The chain uses TRBV5-1 and TRBJ1-2; D perhaps matches TRBD1 (6 bases). The germline V gene encodes CDR1 SGHRS and CDR2 YFSETQ. V was cut by 2 bases and J by 4 bases, with 15 bases left in between. There are 15 residues in the CDR3. CDR3 residues: CASSFSSGEGYGYTF. For the CDR3, the DNA is TGCGCCAGCAGCTTCTCCTCAGGGGAAGGCTATGGCTACACCTTC.

The V gene is TRBV6-5, the J gene TRBJ1-2; TRBD1 might be the D (6 bases). Germline CDR1 and CDR2: MNHEY and SVGAGI. V gave up 7 bases and J gave up 5 bases, with 14 bases separating them. The CDR3 loop spans 13 amino acids. CDR3 sequence: CASTRTAQYGYTF. The CDR3 nucleotides read TGTGCCAGCACCCGGACAGCGCAGTATGGCTACACCTTC.

This clone was observed a handful of times. V gene TRBV7-9 combines with J gene TRBJ2-2; D not resolved. Deletions cut 1 base from V and 3 bases from J, with 9 bases between. The germline gives CDR1 SEHNR, CDR2 FQNEAQ (reference sequence). The CDR3 contains 15 residues. Here the CDR3 reads CASSLVPTDTGELFF. The CDR3 DNA is TGTGCCAGCAGCTTAGTGCCGACCGACACCGGGGAGCTGTTTTTT.

This rearrangement joins TRBV24-1 to TRBJ2-7, with 7 bases that match TRBD1. The junction had 10 bases not matched to a gene; V was cut back by 4 bases and J by 5 bases. Per the germline V gene, CDR1 is KGHDR and CDR2 is SFDVKD. This CDR3 is built from 15 residues. Written as DNA, the CDR3 is TGTGCCACCAGTGACCCGAGAGAGGGGGCAAACGAGCAGTACTTC. It yields the protein CATSDPREGANEQYF.